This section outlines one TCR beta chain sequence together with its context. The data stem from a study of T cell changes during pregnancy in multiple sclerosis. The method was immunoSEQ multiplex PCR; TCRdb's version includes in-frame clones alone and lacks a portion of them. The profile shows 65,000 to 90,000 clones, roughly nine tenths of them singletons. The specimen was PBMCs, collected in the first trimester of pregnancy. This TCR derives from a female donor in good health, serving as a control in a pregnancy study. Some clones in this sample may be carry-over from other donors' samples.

CDR3 coding DNA: TGTGCCAGCAGCTTATCTACAACTAATGAAAAACTGTTTTTT. Residues: CASSLSTTNEKLFF. The chain has TRBV7-9 and TRBJ1-4; D unresolved. V lost 2 bases to trimming and J lost 0 bases, with 4 bases between them. Germline V CDR1 and CDR2: SEHNR, FQNEAQ (reference sequence). The CDR3 extends over 14 amino acids.